The entry that follows covers one TCR beta chain sequence. Its antigen is not identified. The source of the sample is a study of vaccination and CD4 T cells after COVID-19. Overall study: Investigators drew the post-COVID samples a median roughly 96 days after diagnosis, with a range of 35 to 161. Control cultures were supplied with a CEFX pool, an HIV-1 Nef pool, or no peptide at all. Notes on the study in general: It was found that, in convalescent patients, 304 of 307 vaccine-specific clones were spike mono-reactive.

Treatment denoted: roughly ten-day PBMC culture with coronavirus spike peptide pools or control peptides (ViraFEST assay). Researchers used the Oncomine TCR Beta short-read assay to sequence DNA from cultured CD4+ T cells. TCRdb fed the PCR reads into MiXCR, producing one record per CDR3 protein. The table lists tens of thousands of distinct CDR3 sequences, over 35% of them singletons. The CDR3 is 16 amino acids. The J segment lost 9 bases and the V segment lost 5 bases, leaving 13 bases of the junction unmatched. CDR1 and CDR2 (germline): MDHEN, SYDVKM. Sequences were derived from CD4+ T cells from blood, cultured in vitro, sampled before SARS-CoV-2 vaccination. This sequence joins TRBV28 and TRBJ1-5; 10 bases map to TRBD1. This receptor was taken from a human donor who received a COVID-19 vaccine. The CDR3 bases are TGTGCCAGCAGTCCCAGACAGACAGGGGGCTGGGGGCCCCAGCATTTT. This codes for CASSPRQTGGWGPQHF. Variable domain in full (rest from reference TRBV28 and TRBJ1-5): DVKVTQSSRYLVKRTGEKVFLECVQDMDHENMFWYRQDPGLGLRLIYFSYDVKMKEKGDIPEGYSVSREKKERFSLILESASTNQTSMYLCASSPRQTGGWGPQHFGDGTRLSIL.